The sample holds one count of the clone carrying this TCR beta chain. Its antigen is currently unknown. V lost 0 bases and J 7 bases, leaving 20 bases between the germline ends. CDR3 length: 17 amino acids. CDR1 is SGDLS, CDR2 YYNGEE, per germline. Treatment of patients with chemo-refractory metastatic non-small-cell lung cancer consisted of focal radiation plus CTLA-4 blockade with ipilimumab. TCRdb's table, derived via immunoSEQ multiplex PCR, lists solely in-frame clones and lacks some. This table has 35,000 to 50,000 clones, over 60% appearing once. These data are taken from a study of radiotherapy plus CTLA-4 blockade in lung cancer. Study-level points and caveats: Researchers report tumor-derived TCR clones expanding in blood after radiotherapy plus ipilimumab.

Sample: peripheral blood, taken from a patient treated with radiotherapy plus ipilimumab. The sequence was collected from a human donor with non-small cell lung cancer who had a partial response to radiotherapy plus ipilimumab. The V gene is TRBV9, the J gene TRBJ2-1, with D unclear. CDR3 sequence (DNA): TGTGCCAGCAGCGTAGATGCATCGGAGAAGTATCGGAATGAGCAGTTCTTC. Its protein is CASSVDASEKYRNEQFF. Using reference TRBV9 and TRBJ2-1 for the parts outside the CDR3, the full variable domain is DSGVTQTPKHLITATGQRVTLRCSPRSGDLSVYWYQQSLDQGLQFLIQYYNGEERAKGNILERFSAQQFPDLHSELNLSSLELGDSALYFCASSVDASEKYRNEQFFGPGTRLTVL.